This T cell receptor beta chain was observed in a study of blood T cells in healthy people across ages. The germline V gene encodes CDR1 SGHVS and CDR2 FQNEAQ. The CDR3 covers 14 residues. V lost 5 bases and J 2 bases, leaving 13 bases between the germline ends. At least ten counts were recorded for this clonotype. Alongside a J-beta primer mix, a sample-barcoded 5' primer served in a second PCR lasting roughly 7 to 11 cycles. Each CDR3 protein gets one entry after TCRdb re-called the 5' RACE reads with MiXCR. The repertoire holds 750,000 to 1,000,000 distinct CDR3 sequences, with roughly 28% as singletons. The sample was also reused in another study, on T cells of mothers and their children.

This TCR was recovered from a woman aged 40 to 50 in good health. The chain carries TRBV7-8 and TRBJ2-7; a weak D match, TRBD1 (6 bases). Sequencing was carried out using blood. Here the CDR3 reads CASSPMGATYEQYF. CDR3 nucleotides: TGTGCCAGCAGCCCCATGGGGGCGACCTACGAGCAGTACTTC.